This is a list of T cell receptor beta chains from one sample in a study of naive and memory T cell subsets. TCRdb re-derived calls from the UMI-ligation and nested PCR reads in MiXCR, one entry per CDR3 protein. The data hold 98,000 or so distinct CDR3 sequences, with about 10% observed a single time. The material sequenced was naive CD4+ T cells from blood. These receptors came from a human donor in good health. Each CDR3 is given with its conserved first and last residue. The D gene is left open where the match is weak. The size field is filled for only some rows; it gives once, few, many or a size class.

>TRBJ1-1|few|TRBV12-3/TRBV12-4|TRBD1
CASRGTGVTNTEAFF
TGTGCCAGCAGGGGGACAGGGGTAACGAACACTGAAGCTTTCTTT
>TRBJ1-1|many|TRBV5-1|.
CASSTGWQQVTGAEAFF
TGCGCCAGCAGCACCGGTTGGCAGCAGGTTACGGGGGCTGAAGCTTTCTTT
>TRBJ1-1|few|TRBV18|.
CASSPSRAGIEEAFF
TGTGCCAGCTCACCTTCCAGGGCAGGGATTGAAGAAGCTTTCTTT
>TRBJ1-5|.|TRBV6-2/TRBV6-3|TRBD1
CASRTGGWGSQHF
TGTGCCAGCAGGACAGGGGGTTGGGGTTCCCAGCATTTT
>TRBJ2-2|few|TRBV5-1|.
CASSLEVMYTGELFF
TGCGCCAGCAGCTTGGAAGTAATGTACACCGGGGAGCTGTTTTTT
>TRBJ1-4|few|TRBV18|.
CASSPGPDGGPEKLFF
TGTGCCAGCTCACCGGGGCCGGACGGAGGACCTGAAAAACTGTTTTTT
>TRBJ2-3|.|TRBV4-2|.
CASSQVSTDTQYF
TGTGCCAGCAGCCAAGTGTCTACAGATACGCAGTATTTT
>TRBJ1-3|few|TRBV11-1|.
CASSQQGNTIYF
TGTGCCAGCAGCCAACAGGGAAACACCATATATTTT
>TRBJ2-7|many|TRBV7-6|TRBD1
CASSQEKGARRSYEQYF
TGTGCCAGCAGCCAAGAGAAGGGGGCTCGGAGGTCCTACGAGCAGTACTTC
>TRBJ1-2|many|TRBV3-1|.
CASSRNYGYTF
TGTGCCAGCAGCCGTAACTATGGCTACACCTTC
>TRBJ1-4|.|TRBV5-6|TRBD1
CASSLYRGAPTNEKLFF
TGTGCCAGCAGCTTGTACAGGGGGGCCCCAACTAATGAAAAACTGTTTTTT
>TRBJ1-5|.|TRBV18|.
CASAGDRASNQPQHF
TGTGCCAGCGCGGGGGATCGTGCGAGCAATCAGCCCCAGCATTTT
>TRBJ1-5|.|TRBV15|TRBD1
CATSRRVGTGETQPQHF
TGTGCCACCAGTCGCCGGGTAGGGACAGGGGAAACTCAGCCCCAGCATTTT
>TRBJ2-3|.|TRBV19|.
CASCNPGQRTDTQYF
TGTGCCAGTTGTAACCCGGGACAACGCACAGATACGCAGTATTTT
>TRBJ1-2|.|TRBV6-6|TRBD1
CASSNGTGRTYGYTF
TGTGCCAGCAGCAACGGGACAGGCCGGACCTATGGCTACACCTTC
>TRBJ2-3|many|TRBV4-2|TRBD2
CASSQGPSGPTDTQYF
TGTGCCAGCAGCCAAGGACCTAGCGGTCCCACAGATACGCAGTATTTT
>TRBJ2-7|many|TRBV7-2|.
CASSLEFAREQYF
TGTGCCAGCAGCTTAGAGTTCGCCCGCGAGCAGTACTTC
>TRBJ1-1|few|TRBV2|TRBD1
CASYSQGVRTEAFF
TGTGCCAGCTATTCACAGGGGGTCAGGACTGAAGCTTTCTTT
>TRBJ1-2|few|TRBV15|TRBD1
CATSLTSRTGGLGYTF
TGTGCCACCAGCCTGACCTCCCGGACAGGGGGTCTGGGCTACACCTTC
>TRBJ2-7|.|TRBV11-2|.
CASSLGSEQYF
TGTGCCAGCAGCTTGGGTTCTGAGCAGTACTTC
>TRBJ1-6|few|TRBV27|.
CASSSLSGGNSPLHF
TGTGCCAGCAGTTCCCTTTCCGGTGGTAATTCACCCCTCCACTTT
>TRBJ2-3|few|TRBV2|.
CASSEALRVPDEPGRVNHTQYF
TGTGCCAGCAGTGAAGCGCTTCGGGTACCCGACGAACCGGGCAGGGTGAATCATACGCAGTATTTT
>TRBJ2-1|few|TRBV14|TRBD2
CASSQDLGLAGGVEQFF
TGTGCCAGCAGCCAAGATCTGGGACTAGCGGGGGGGGTTGAGCAGTTCTTC
>TRBJ2-7|few|TRBV27|TRBD2
CASSRGLGPYEQYF
TGTGCCAGCAGCCGGGGACTAGGCCCCTACGAGCAGTACTTC
>TRBJ2-2|many|TRBV6-2/TRBV6-3|TRBD2
CATYSGAITGELFF
TGTGCCACCTATAGCGGGGCAATCACCGGGGAGCTGTTTTTT
>TRBJ2-5|.|TRBV7-2|.
CASSLGGLQETQYF
TGTGCCAGCAGCTTAGGGGGCCTCCAAGAGACCCAGTACTTC
>TRBJ1-3|.|TRBV18|.
CASSPRESGNTIYF
TGTGCCAGCTCACCCAGGGAGTCTGGAAACACCATATATTTT
>TRBJ1-1|few|TRBV7-3|.
CASSLTEATEAFF
TGTGCCAGCAGCTTAACGGAGGCCACTGAAGCTTTCTTT
>TRBJ2-7|.|TRBV20-1|.
CSAKVGYEQYF
TGCAGTGCTAAAGTTGGCTACGAGCAGTACTTC
>TRBJ1-1|few|TRBV7-3|.
CASRAPALPSGGTTNTEAFF
TGTGCCAGCAGGGCTCCGGCCCTCCCCTCTGGGGGTACAACGAACACTGAAGCTTTCTTT
>TRBJ2-5|.|TRBV30|.
CAWSLGPQETQYF
TGTGCCTGGAGTCTAGGGCCCCAAGAGACCCAGTACTTC
>TRBJ2-5|.|TRBV12-3/TRBV12-4|TRBD2
CASSYGLAGYQETQYF
TGTGCCAGCAGTTACGGACTAGCGGGATACCAAGAGACCCAGTACTTC
>TRBJ2-1|.|TRBV6-5|.
CASTRGYPNEQFF
TGTGCCAGCACCCGGGGATACCCCAATGAGCAGTTCTTC
>TRBJ2-5|many|TRBV7-9|.
CATRPTGLEETQYF
TGTGCCACCCGCCCGACGGGACTGGAAGAGACCCAGTACTTC
>TRBJ2-2|.|TRBV11-2|TRBD2
CASSLVGGGSRTGELFF
TGTGCCAGCAGCTTAGTCGGCGGGGGTTCGAGAACCGGGGAGCTGTTTTTT
>TRBJ1-5|many|TRBV20-1|.
CSASEQEPYQPQHF
TGCAGTGCTAGCGAGCAGGAACCTTATCAGCCCCAGCATTTT
>TRBJ2-3|.|TRBV6-2/TRBV6-3|.
CASTRAGTKGSSGRSGTQYF
TGTGCCAGCACCCGAGCGGGCACGAAAGGATCCAGTGGGCGGAGTGGTACGCAGTATTTT
>TRBJ2-1|few|TRBV6-5|.
CASSPGLKAYNEQFF
TGTGCCAGCAGTCCAGGGCTCAAGGCTTACAATGAGCAGTTCTTC
>TRBJ2-3|.|TRBV20-1|TRBD2
CSAGLAGGSTDTQYF
TGCAGTGCTGGACTAGCGGGGGGTAGCACAGATACGCAGTATTTT
>TRBJ1-5|few|TRBV11-2|.
CASRSGDQPQHF
TGTGCCAGCAGGTCGGGTGATCAGCCCCAGCATTTT
>TRBJ1-1|.|TRBV7-2|.
CASSLEKGVGAFF
TGTGCCAGCAGCTTAGAAAAGGGGGTCGGAGCTTTCTTT
>TRBJ1-5|.|TRBV6-2/TRBV6-3|.
CASREPGVQPQHF
TGTGCCAGCAGAGAACCAGGGGTTCAGCCCCAGCATTTT
>TRBJ2-5|many|TRBV5-1|.
CASSRPLAGETQYF
TGCGCCAGCAGCCGCCCTCTGGCGGGCGAGACCCAGTACTTC
>TRBJ2-1|.|TRBV9|.
CASSPPVWYNEQFF
TGTGCCAGCAGTCCCCCCGTGTGGTACAATGAGCAGTTCTTC
>TRBJ2-3|few|TRBV4-3|TRBD2
CASSQGTSGGPSTDTQYF
TGCGCCAGCAGCCAAGGGACTAGCGGGGGCCCTAGCACAGATACGCAGTATTTT
>TRBJ2-7|few|TRBV6-5|TRBD1
CASSFRQGGHEQYF
TGTGCCAGCAGTTTCCGACAGGGTGGGCACGAGCAGTACTTC
>TRBJ1-1|.|TRBV5-5|.
CASSLSGSEAFF
TGTGCCAGCAGCTTGTCGGGCAGTGAAGCTTTCTTT
>TRBJ2-2|.|TRBV7-9|.
CASSLIQNRVNTGELFF
TGTGCCAGCAGCTTGATTCAGAACAGGGTGAACACCGGGGAGCTGTTTTTT
>TRBJ2-3|few|TRBV27|.
CASSWGTGLDTQYF
TGTGCCAGCAGTTGGGGGACTGGCCTAGATACGCAGTATTTT
>TRBJ2-7|many|TRBV6-6|TRBD2
CAGRSSGEDEQYF
TGTGCCGGTCGATCTAGCGGGGAGGACGAGCAGTACTTC